This TCR beta chain originates from a study of blood T cell repertoires in COVID-19. The overall study: Donors in the United States, Italy and Spain gave samples during acute or convalescent COVID-19. PBMCs, B-cell-depleted T cells, or T cells provided the cDNA or gDNA that made up the material.

In assigning cohorts, the study relied on participant-reported clinical history. Under the authors' procedure: Estimation of nucleated cell counts was performed using reference gene primer amplification. Sequenced by immunoSEQ multiplex PCR; TCRdb stores in-frame clones only, minus some. V and J calls and clone size come straight from that table; D and trimming were deduced from the DNA. The sample lists about 300,000 clones; roughly 87% were seen once. The length of the CDR3 is 14 residues. Germline-derived CDR1 and CDR2 are SGHTA and FQGNSA. The germline V and J ends were trimmed by 4 bases and 2 bases, with 11 bases remaining between them.

Material: PBMCs or T cells enriched from blood (not recorded which). The clonotype comes from a woman aged 25-40 years who had recovered from COVID-19. The chain carries TRBV7-2 and TRBJ1-1, with no clear D. The CDR3 bases are TGTGCCAGCAGCTCCCTGGGGAGAAACACTGAAGCTTTCTTT. Translation: CASSSLGRNTEAFF.